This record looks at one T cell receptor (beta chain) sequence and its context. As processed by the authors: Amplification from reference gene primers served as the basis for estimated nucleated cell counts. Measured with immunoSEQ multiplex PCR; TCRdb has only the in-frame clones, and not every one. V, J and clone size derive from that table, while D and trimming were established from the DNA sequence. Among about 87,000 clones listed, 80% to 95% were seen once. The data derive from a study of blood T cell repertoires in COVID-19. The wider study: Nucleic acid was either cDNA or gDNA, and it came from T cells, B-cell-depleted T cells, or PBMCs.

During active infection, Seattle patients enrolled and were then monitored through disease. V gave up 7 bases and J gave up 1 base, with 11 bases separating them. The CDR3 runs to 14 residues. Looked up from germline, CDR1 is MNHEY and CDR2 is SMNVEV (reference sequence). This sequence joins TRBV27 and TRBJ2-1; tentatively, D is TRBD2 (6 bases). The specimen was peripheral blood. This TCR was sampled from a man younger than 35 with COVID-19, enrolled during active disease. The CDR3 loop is CASNRRGSYNEQFF. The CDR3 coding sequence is TGTGCCAGCAACCGGCGGGGATCCTACAATGAGCAGTTCTTC.